This section outlines one TCR beta chain sequence together with its context. Its antigen remains unknown. The source of the sample is a study of graft-versus-host responses after intestinal transplantation. Study in general: Recipients across the board were started on anti-thymocyte globulin induction, then kept on tacrolimus and steroids for two to three years.

Measured with immunoSEQ multiplex PCR; TCRdb has only the in-frame clones, and not every one. The sample yields more than 100,000 clones, 80% to 95% seen once. The ends were cut back, 1 base at V and 3 bases at J, with 3 bases in the middle. Per the germline V gene, CDR1 is SEHNR and CDR2 is FQNEAQ (reference sequence). This CDR3 is 12 amino acids long. Here the sequenced sample was unstimulated CD8+ T cells sorted from spleen or lymph node cells, taken before intestinal transplant. The sequence came from a human donor who received an intestinal transplant. The chain couples TRBV7-9 to TRBJ1-1; D is undetermined. CDR3 coding DNA: TGTGCCAGCAGCTTAGATTACACTGAAGCTTTCTTT. Translation: CASSLDYTEAFF. The entire variable domain, with the rest obtained from reference TRBV7-9 and TRBJ1-1, is as follows: DTGVSQNPRHKITKRGQNVTFRCDPISEHNRLYWYRQTLGQGPEFLTYFQNEAQLEKSRLLSDRFSAERPKGSFSTLEIQRTEQGDSAMYLCASSLDYTEAFFGQGTRLTVV.